The 10 T cell receptor beta chains presented below share a single source sample, sequenced in a study of T cells in narcolepsy. The protocol was immunoSEQ multiplex PCR, while the TCRdb copy is restricted to in-frame clones and leaves out a portion. The sample yields about 40,000 clones, about 85% seen once. Source material: CD45RA- memory CD4+ T cells from PBMCs. The receptors originated from a human donor with narcolepsy.

V and J are TRBV9 and TRBJ1-6; perhaps TRBD1 as D (6 bases). The germline CDR1 and CDR2 sequences are SGDLS and YYNGEE. Deletions cut 0 bases from V and 6 bases from J, with 10 bases between. The CDR3 is made up of 15 amino acids. CDR3 sequence reads: CASSVEGVGNSPLHF. The CDR3 DNA reads as TGTGCCAGCAGCGTAGAGGGGGTAGGTAATTCACCCCTCCACTTT. The variable domain in full, completed from reference TRBV9 and TRBJ1-6, reads DSGVTQTPKHLITATGQRVTLRCSPRSGDLSVYWYQQSLDQGLQFLIQYYNGEERAKGNILERFSAQQFPDLHSELNLSSLELGDSALYFCASSVEGVGNSPLHFGNGTRLTVT.

This clone was counted between two and nine times. V is TRBV7-8 and J is TRBJ1-5; 10 positions agree with TRBD1. The CDR3 runs to 16 residues. V shed 10 bases, J shed 1 base, and the junction held 10 bases outside the gene matches. Germline lookup yields CDR1 SGHVS and CDR2 FQNEAQ. CDR3 protein: CATRRDRGGSNQPQHF. In DNA, the CDR3 is TGTGCCACCAGACGGGACAGGGGAGGCAGCAATCAGCCCCAGCATTTT.

This sequence joins TRBV7-2 and TRBJ2-5; 13 bases are a match to TRBD2. The CDR3 covers 15 residues. With V trimmed by 3 bases and J by 6 bases, 4 bases remained unmatched. CDR1 and CDR2 from the germline V gene are SGHTA and FQGNSA. CDR3 DNA: TGTGCCAGCAGCTTGGGGACTAGCGGGATGCAGACCCAGTACTTC. As protein: CASSLGTSGMQTQYF.

The chain employs TRBV5-1 and TRBJ1-4; tentative D call: TRBD1 (5 bases). CDR3 length equals 16 residues. Deletions cut 0 bases from V and 0 bases from J, with 9 bases between. Germline lookup yields CDR1 SGHRS and CDR2 YFSETQ. Here the CDR3 DNA reads TGCGCCAGCAGCTTGGTACAGGCCGCAACTAATGAAAAACTGTTTTTT. Its translation is CASSLVQAATNEKLFF. The entire variable domain, with the rest obtained from reference TRBV5-1 and TRBJ1-4, is as follows: KAGVTQTPRYLIKTRGQQVTLSCSPISGHRSVSWYQQTPGQGLQFLFEYFSETQRNKGNFPGRFSGRQFSNSRSEMNVSTLELGDSALYLCASSLVQAATNEKLFFGSGTQLSVL.

This chain links TRBV19 with TRBJ2-1, with TRBD1 matching over 7 bases. The CDR3 has 15 residues. J was trimmed by 8 bases and V by 5 bases; bases with no gene match: 12. Germline V gives CDR1 LNHDA, CDR2 SQIVND (reference sequence). This CDR3 is CASSSDRTDVHEQFF. The CDR3 nucleotides are TGTGCCAGTAGTTCGGACAGGACCGATGTACATGAGCAGTTCTTC.

The V and J genes are TRBV6-5 and TRBJ1-1; 7 bases agree with TRBD1. This CDR3 comprises 16 residues. The V gene end was trimmed by 0 bases and the J gene end by 1 base; junction bases not matched to a gene: 5. Germline CDR1 and CDR2: MNHEY and SVGAGI. CDR3 amino acids: CASSYSTGVGNTEAFF. CDR3 DNA sequence: TGTGCCAGCAGTTACTCCACAGGGGTGGGGAACACTGAAGCTTTCTTT.

The chain recombines TRBV5-4 with TRBJ1-2, with TRBD1 identical over 8 bases. This CDR3 is built from 14 residues. V gave up 4 bases and J gave up 4 bases; unmatched junction bases: 6. Germline-derived CDR1 and CDR2 are SGHNT and YYREEE (reference sequence). The CDR3 sequence: CASSLDRVGYGYTF. The DNA of the CDR3 is TGTGCCAGCAGCCTGGACAGGGTGGGCTATGGCTACACCTTC.

The chain joins TRBV5-8 to TRBJ1-5, with D possibly matching TRBD1 (5 bases). With 0 bases removed from V and 6 bases from J, the gap between germline ends came to 19 bases. This CDR3 has 17 residues. In germline, CDR1 is SGHTS, CDR2 YDEGEE. The CDR3 loop is CASSLGTAGLGRQPQHF. The CDR3 region has the DNA TGTGCCAGCAGCTTGGGAACAGCAGGGTTAGGGCGTCAGCCCCAGCATTTT.

On this clone itself: One junction end disagrees with the germline gene, perhaps due to a read error. This chain links TRBV7-7 with TRBJ1-5; tentative D call: TRBD1 (5 bases). Germline lookup yields CDR1 SSHAT and CDR2 FNYEAQ (reference sequence). The CDR3 is made up of 13 amino acids. CDR3 coding DNA: TGTGCTAGCAGCCGGCAGGGTCATCAGCCCCAGCATTTT. Protein product: CASSRQGHQPQHF.

This clone was counted between two and nine times. This chain uses TRBV6-4 with TRBJ1-5; unclear D gene. The V and J ends lost 3 bases and 1 base respectively, with 4 bases between them. Germline CDR1 MRHNA, CDR2 SNTAGT. CDR3 length: 13 amino acids. In DNA form, the CDR3 reads TGTGCCAGCAGTGAGGGCAGCAATCAGCCCCAGCATTTT. Amino acid sequence: CASSEGSNQPQHF.